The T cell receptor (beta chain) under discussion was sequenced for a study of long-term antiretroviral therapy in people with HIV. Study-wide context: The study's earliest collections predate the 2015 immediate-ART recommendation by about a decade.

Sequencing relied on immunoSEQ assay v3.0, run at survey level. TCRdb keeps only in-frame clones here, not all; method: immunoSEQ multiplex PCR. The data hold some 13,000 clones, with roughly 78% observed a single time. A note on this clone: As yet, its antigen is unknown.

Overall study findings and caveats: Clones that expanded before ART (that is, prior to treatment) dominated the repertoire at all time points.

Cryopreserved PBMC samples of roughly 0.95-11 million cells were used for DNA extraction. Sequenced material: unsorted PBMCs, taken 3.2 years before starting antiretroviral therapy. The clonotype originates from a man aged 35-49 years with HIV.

The CDR3 sequence: CASSLYVGNEQYF. DNA of the CDR3: TGTGCCAGCAGCTTATATGTAGGAAACGAGCAGTACTTC. V is TRBV5-4 and J is TRBJ2-7; D gene uncertain. Per the germline V gene, CDR1 is SGHNT and CDR2 is YYREEE (reference sequence). V lost 2 bases, J lost 5 bases, and 11 bases lay in between. The CDR3 spans 13 residues.